Below, 21 T cell receptor beta chains from the same sample are listed, as sequenced in a study of T-cell reconstitution after alpha-beta-depleted transplantation in children. For TCRbeta, the library was prepared with unique molecular identifiers. TCRdb passed the PCR reads through MiXCR, listing each CDR3 protein once. The sample contains about 980,000 distinct CDR3 sequences, roughly 29% of which appear only once. Material: PBMCs, mostly from graft donor cells, obtained 360 days after TCRalphabeta/CD19-depleted stem cell transplant. The receptors here all came from a boy under three years old who had a stem cell transplant for SCID, so the T cells may come from the graft donor.

V is TRBV5-1 and J is TRBJ2-1, with D unresolved. V shed 5 bases and J shed 0 bases, with 9 bases lying between them. Germline lookup yields CDR1 SGHRS and CDR2 YFSETQ. This CDR3 has 14 amino acids. The CDR3 spells CASSKASSYNEQFF. In DNA, the CDR3 is TGCGCCAGCAGTAAGGCTAGCTCCTACAATGAGCAGTTCTTC.

This clonotype appeared a few times. V gene TRBV15 combines with J gene TRBJ1-2; D is unclear. The CDR3 is 14 amino acids. V was cut by 0 bases and J by 4 bases, with 9 bases left in between. Germline V CDR1 and CDR2: LNHNV, YYDKDF (reference sequence). This CDR3 is CATSREARSYGYTF. The CDR3 nucleotides are TGTGCCACCAGCAGAGAAGCCAGATCCTATGGCTACACCTTC.

The rearrangement links TRBV7-9 to TRBJ1-3; D gene ambiguous. Germline assignment: CDR1 SEHNR and CDR2 FQNEAQ (reference sequence). Trimming cost V 2 bases and J 3 bases, with 14 bases left between them. The CDR3 is made up of 16 amino acids. This CDR3 reads CASSLSLNLHGNTIYF. In DNA, the CDR3 is TGTGCCAGCAGCTTATCCCTCAACCTGCATGGAAACACCATATATTTT.

The CDR3 bases are TGTGCCAGCAGCTTTCCCGGGACAGGGGAGTACGAGCAGTACTTC. This sequence encodes CASSFPGTGEYEQYF. V is TRBV7-8 and J is TRBJ2-7; 10 bases are shared with TRBD1. The CDR3 is 15 residues long. The germline V gene has CDR1 SGHVS and CDR2 FQNEAQ. Trimming cost V 3 bases and J 4 bases; bases outside gene matches: 6.

This clonotype was counted between two and nine times. The J gene is TRBJ2-7, the V gene TRBV20-1, with D unresolved. The V end lost 1 base, the J end lost 2 bases, and 9 bases lay between the germline ends. Germline V gives CDR1 DFQATT, CDR2 SNEGSKA (reference sequence). The CDR3 totals 13 residues. The CDR3 loop is CSARAPTTYEQYF. The CDR3 DNA reads TGCAGTGCTAGAGCCCCGACAACCTACGAGCAGTACTTC.

This clonotype has more than one count but fewer than ten. This chain links TRBV11-2 with TRBJ2-1; tentatively, D is TRBD2 (7 bases). Trimming left V 1 base short and J 6 bases short, with 13 bases between. The V gene's germline CDR1 is SGHAT and CDR2 FQNNGV. The CDR3 extends over 15 amino acids. The chain's CDR3 is CASSLGGLAVNEQFF. For the CDR3, the DNA is TGTGCCAGCAGCTTAGGGGGGCTAGCGGTCAATGAGCAGTTCTTC. Filled out from reference TRBV11-2 and TRBJ2-1, the complete variable domain reads EAGVAQSPRYKIIEKRQSVAFWCNPISGHATLYWYQQILGQGPKLLIQFQNNGVVDDSQLPKDRFSAERLKGVDSTLKIQPAKLEDSAVYLCASSLGGLAVNEQFFGPGTRLTVL.

This clonotype was counted a few times. The chain carries TRBV13 and TRBJ1-1; maybe TRBD1 (5 bases). In germline, CDR1 is PRHDT, CDR2 FYEKMQ (reference sequence). V was clipped by 7 bases and J by 2 bases, with 17 bases between them. The CDR3 extends over 15 amino acids. DNA of the CDR3: TGTGCCAGCACCCTCGGAGGGGATAAAAACACTGAAGCTTTCTTT. Protein product: CASTLGGDKNTEAFF.

This clonotype was found a few times. The rearrangement uses TRBV20-1 and TRBJ2-7; D may be TRBD1 (6 bases). The CDR3 is 13 residues long. Trimming took off 3 bases at V and 5 bases at J, with 14 bases between the two ends. Germline-derived CDR1 and CDR2 are DFQATT and SNEGSKA (reference sequence). The CDR3 loop reads CSASPQGPDEQYF. The DNA for the CDR3 is TGCAGTGCTAGTCCACAGGGACCTGACGAGCAGTACTTC.

In DNA form, the CDR3 reads TGTGCCAGCAGTTCGATACGGGACGGAAACATTCAGTACTTC. As protein: CASSSIRDGNIQYF. J is TRBJ2-4 and V is TRBV12-3 or TRBV12-4; TRBD1 or TRBD2 may be the D gene (5 bases each). The V gene lost 4 bases and the J gene lost 6 bases, with 13 bases spanning the gap. There are 14 residues in the CDR3.

This clonotype was detected a few times. The chain couples TRBV10-3 to TRBJ2-7, with TRBD1 as a possible D gene (5 bases). Per germline, CDR1 ENHRY and CDR2 SYGVKD. This CDR3 is 14 amino acids long. The ends were cut back, 4 bases at V and 0 bases at J, with 10 bases in the middle. The CDR3 reads CAISVQDSSYEQYF. The CDR3 DNA reads TGTGCCATCAGTGTACAGGATAGCTCCTACGAGCAGTACTTC.

This clonotype was counted a few times. The chain uses TRBV10-3 and TRBJ2-2; D is perhaps TRBD2 (7 bases). The ends were cut back, 11 bases at V and 2 bases at J, with 15 bases in the middle. The CDR3 runs to 14 residues. The germline V gene has CDR1 ENHRY and CDR2 SYGVKD. CDR3 sequence reads: CALRAGANTGELFF. The CDR3 nucleotides read TGTGCCCTGCGGGCGGGGGCAAACACCGGGGAGCTGTTTTTT.

The CDR3 sequence: CSAAAGGQGAHEQFF. The CDR3 DNA reads TGCAGTGCCGCGGCGGGGGGACAGGGGGCCCATGAGCAGTTCTTC. This chain uses TRBV20-1 with TRBJ2-1; 12 bases fit TRBD1. J gave up 8 bases and V 6 bases, and 11 bases lay outside the gene matches. From germline, CDR1 is DFQATT and CDR2 SNEGSKA (reference sequence). The CDR3 is made up of 15 amino acids.

The V call is TRBV4-1, the J call TRBJ2-2; D call uncertain. The germline V and J ends were trimmed by 3 bases and 3 bases, with 8 bases remaining between them. The CDR3 length is 14 residues. Germline V gives CDR1 MGHRA, CDR2 YSYEKL. The DNA for the CDR3 is TGCGCCAGCAGCCAGCGAGAGTACACCGGGGAGCTGTTTTTT. Translated, it gives CASSQREYTGELFF.

The chain employs TRBV19 and TRBJ1-2; TRBD1 matches 7 bases. The V and J ends lost 0 bases and 4 bases, in that order; junction bases with no gene match: 8. The CDR3 runs 16 residues. Germline V lookup: CDR1 LNHDA, CDR2 SQIVND (reference sequence). The CDR3 sequence: CASSIDRRGGSYGYTF. The CDR3 DNA reads as TGTGCCAGTAGTATAGATCGACGAGGGGGCAGCTATGGCTACACCTTC.

This chain joins TRBV12-3 or TRBV12-4 and TRBJ1-2; the match to TRBD1 covers 9 bases. V lost 6 bases and J lost 8; bases outside the gene matches: 7. The CDR3 consists of 13 residues. The CDR3: CASRYTGGRGYTF. CDR3 coding DNA: TGTGCCAGCAGGTACACAGGGGGCCGGGGCTACACCTTC.

The chain combines TRBV20-1 with TRBJ1-5; D not resolved. The germline V gene encodes CDR1 DFQATT and CDR2 SNEGSKA (reference sequence). The CDR3 runs 14 residues. Trimming cost V 0 bases and J 2 bases, with 8 bases left between them. CDR3 nucleotides: TGCAGTGCTAGAGATGTAGTGGGCAATCAGCCCCAGCATTTT. Its translation is CSARDVVGNQPQHF.

This clonotype was counted only a few times. V and J are TRBV12-3 or TRBV12-4 and TRBJ2-3; 8 positions match TRBD2. With V trimmed by 5 bases and J by 2 bases, 6 bases remained unmatched. The CDR3 totals 15 residues. CDR3 sequence: CASSPHGGATDTQYF. The CDR3 DNA follows: TGTGCCAGCAGTCCCCACGGGGGGGCCACAGATACGCAGTATTTT.

This rearrangement joins TRBV5-1 to TRBJ1-5; no clear D gene. Between the trimmed V and J ends, which lost 8 bases and 2 bases, there was a span of 26 bases. The CDR3 runs to 18 residues. Germline CDR1 SGHRS, CDR2 YFSETQ. The CDR3 here is CARLSRENGLYGNQPQHF. The CDR3 DNA reads as TGCGCCAGGCTGAGCCGGGAGAACGGGCTATACGGCAATCAGCCCCAGCATTTT.

The gene calls are TRBV12-3 or TRBV12-4 and TRBJ2-1; perhaps TRBD2 as D (6 bases). The V and J ends lost 0 bases and 3 bases respectively, with 15 bases between them. The CDR3 spans 17 residues. CDR3 nucleotides: TGTGCCAGCAGTTTAGCGCTAGGGCGGGGACGCTACAATGAGCAGTTCTTC. Protein product: CASSLALGRGRYNEQFF.

This clonotype has just a few counts. The chain links TRBV5-1 to TRBJ2-2; D perhaps matches TRBD2 (5 bases). Germline lookup yields CDR1 SGHRS and CDR2 YFSETQ. The CDR3 runs 15 residues. The V and J ends lost 0 bases and 7 bases respectively, with 13 bases between them. The CDR3 DNA follows: TGCGCCAGCAGCTTGGAAGGAGGATATAACGGGGAGCTGTTTTTT. As protein: CASSLEGGYNGELFF. Supplemented by reference TRBV5-1 and TRBJ2-2, the full variable domain reads KAGVTQTPRYLIKTRGQQVTLSCSPISGHRSVSWYQQTPGQGLQFLFEYFSETQRNKGNFPGRFSGRQFSNSRSEMNVSTLELGDSALYLCASSLEGGYNGELFFGEGSRLTVL.

J is TRBJ1-6 and V is TRBV10-3, with unresolved D. The CDR3 has 14 residues. Germline-derived CDR1 and CDR2 are ENHRY and SYGVKD. V was pared by 6 bases and J by 9 bases, with 15 bases between. Written as DNA, the CDR3 is TGTGCCATCAGCTTTGGGGAGATGACTTCACCCCTCCACTTT. Its translation: CAISFGEMTSPLHF.